This TCR beta chain was captured by sequencing in a study of molecular identifiers for immune sequencing clone quantification. Via MiXCR, TCRdb re-called the PCR reads, giving one row per CDR3 protein. The sample lists about 320,000 distinct CDR3 sequences, roughly a fifth occurring once. Naive CD8 T cells were FACS-sorted by CD8+CD4-CCR7+CD45RA+ markers. Per germline, CDR1 MNHEY and CDR2 SVGEGT. Between the trimmed V and J ends, which lost 2 bases and 2 bases, there was a span of 9 bases. The CDR3 totals 14 residues. The chain carries TRBV6-2 or TRBV6-3 and TRBJ1-1; D is uncertain. This clonotype was obtained from a human donor in good health. Some libraries in this study had Jurkat cell RNA spiked in. Sequences were obtained from naive CD8+ T cells from blood, with Jurkat cell RNA spiked in. Subset reported: FACS-sorted CD8+CD4-CCR7+CD45RA+ naive T cells. The CDR3 DNA reads TGTGCCAGCAGTTACGGCAGGCTTAACACTGAAGCTTTCTTT. Protein product: CASSYGRLNTEAFF.